A single sample gave rise to the 28 T cell receptor beta chains below, sequenced in a study of cytomegalovirus exposure and HLA in healthy donors (dated by TCRdb to the late 2010s). The receptor library was made with the immunoSEQ multiplex PCR assay. The multiplex PCR relied on a mix of 60 forward primers for TCR Vbeta segments and 13 reverse primers for TCR Jbeta segments. Held by TCRdb, this immuneACCESS table contains in-frame sequences only and omits some clones. Under half of the omission traces to an unresolved V gene where checked; the cause of the rest is unknown. The sample table holds some 150,000 clones, of which roughly four fifths were seen once. The ten largest clones represent 1.5% to 2% of the sample. Sequencing was performed on PBMCs. The receptors were gathered from a woman aged 40-49 years in good health and CMV-seronegative.

The genes are TRBV9 and TRBJ2-2; 7 nucleotides agree with TRBD2. The junction had 2 bases not matched to a gene; V was cut back by 0 bases and J by 6 bases. CDR1 is SGDLS, CDR2 YYNGEE, per germline. CDR3 size: 14 residues. CDR3 DNA sequence: TGTGCCAGCAGCGTAGAGGGGAGGGCCGGGGAGCTGTTTTTT. This encodes CASSVEGRAGELFF. Drawing the rest from reference TRBV9 and TRBJ2-2, the complete variable domain is DSGVTQTPKHLITATGQRVTLRCSPRSGDLSVYWYQQSLDQGLQFLIQYYNGEERAKGNILERFSAQQFPDLHSELNLSSLELGDSALYFCASSVEGRAGELFFGEGSRLTVL.

This rearrangement joins TRBV18 to TRBJ1-2; 8 bases line up with TRBD1. V gave up 4 bases and J gave up 5 bases; unmatched junction bases: 9. Per germline, CDR1 KGHSH and CDR2 LQKENI. The CDR3 spans 15 residues. The CDR3 here is CASSLLQGARYGYTF. The CDR3 DNA sequence: TGTGCCAGCTCACTCCTGCAGGGGGCCCGGTATGGCTACACCTTC.

This clone was detected a few times. The chain is built from TRBV19 and TRBJ2-6; TRBD1 is a possible D gene (8 bases). The V end lost 3 bases, the J end lost 0 bases, and 21 bases lay between the germline ends. The CDR3 covers 20 residues. CDR1 and CDR2 (germline): LNHDA, SQIVND (reference sequence). The chain's CDR3 is CASSIPLRTGGASGANVLTF. CDR3 DNA: TGTGCCAGTAGTATCCCCCTCCGCACAGGGGGGGCCTCTGGGGCCAACGTCCTGACTTTC.

J is TRBJ2-7 and V is TRBV19; D uncertain. The CDR3 totals 13 residues. Germline V gene lookup returns CDR1 LNHDA and CDR2 SQIVND (reference sequence). Trimming removed 3 bases at V and 5 bases at J, with 11 bases between. The CDR3 nucleotides are TGTGCCAGTAGTATGGTTACAGCTCACGAGCAGTACTTC. It translates to CASSMVTAHEQYF.

The chain recombines TRBV5-6 with TRBJ2-1, with TRBD2 matching 7 bases. The trim removed 0 bases at V and 8 bases at J, leaving 8 bases unmatched. Germline CDR1 reads SGHDT; CDR2 reads YYEEEE. The CDR3 is 15 amino acids. The CDR3 region is CASSLELTGRDEQFF. The CDR3 DNA is TGTGCCAGCAGCTTGGAATTGACGGGGAGGGATGAGCAGTTCTTC.

The rearrangement joins TRBV6-1 to TRBJ1-1, with D maybe TRBD1 (5 bases). The V end was cut by 3 bases, the J end by 3 bases, with 14 bases between. The CDR3 sequence is 15 residues long. Germline V gene data show CDR1 as MNHNS and CDR2 as SASEGT. CDR3 loop: CASSDRGSRDTEAFF. The CDR3 bases are TGTGCCAGCAGTGATCGGGGGTCCCGGGACACTGAAGCTTTCTTT.

The J gene is TRBJ2-7, the V gene TRBV27, with TRBD1 as a possible D gene (6 bases). The germline V gene encodes CDR1 MNHEY and CDR2 SMNVEV (reference sequence). CDR3 length: 15 amino acids. Trimming took off 5 bases at V and 0 bases at J, with 14 bases between the two ends. For the CDR3, the DNA is TGTGCCAGCAGTACAACAGGGCCGAGCTCCTACGAGCAGTACTTC. Translation: CASSTTGPSSYEQYF.

The chain joins TRBV19 to TRBJ2-1, with 8 bases identical to TRBD2. V lost 5 bases and J lost 0; bases outside the gene matches: 3. The CDR3 totals 15 residues. From germline, CDR1 is LNHDA and CDR2 SQIVND (reference sequence). DNA of the CDR3: TGTGCCAGTAGTTCCAGCGGGAGCTCCTACAATGAGCAGTTCTTC. Encoded protein: CASSSSGSSYNEQFF. Full variable domain (outside the CDR3, taken from reference TRBV19 and TRBJ2-1): DGGITQSPKYLFRKEGQNVTLSCEQNLNHDAMYWYRQDPGQGLRLIYYSQIVNDFQKGDIAEGYSVSREKKESFPLTVTSAQKNPTAFYLCASSSSGSSYNEQFFGPGTRLTVL.

The rearrangement joins TRBV6-5 to TRBJ2-7; TRBD1 might be the D (6 bases). The CDR3 runs to 15 residues. CDR1 is MNHEY, CDR2 SVGAGI, per germline. The V gene lost 6 bases and the J gene lost 0 bases, with 15 bases spanning the gap. The CDR3 spells CASSLTRGSSYEQYF. In nucleotides, the CDR3 is TGTGCCAGCAGCCTTACGAGGGGGAGCTCCTACGAGCAGTACTTC.

The chain carries TRBV5-3 and TRBJ1-1; TRBD1 aligns across 10 bases. TRBV5-3 is an open reading frame whose function is uncertain. CDR3 size: 17 residues. V was clipped by 4 bases and J by 5 bases; unmatched bases: 14. In nucleotides, the CDR3 is TGTGCCAGAAGCCCCCGGGACAGGGGCGTCTCGGGGACTGAAGCTTTCTTT. Encoded protein: CARSPRDRGVSGTEAFF.

The sample holds one count of this clone. The chain joins TRBV18 to TRBJ2-7; weak D call: TRBD2 (6 bases). CDR3 length equals 15 residues. In germline, CDR1 is KGHSH, CDR2 LQKENI. The germline V and J ends were trimmed by 1 base and 6 bases, with 16 bases remaining between them. CDR3 sequence (DNA): TGTGCCAGCTCACCACGCGGGGCAGACATTCGCGAGCAGTACTTC. Its translation: CASSPRGADIREQYF. Supplemented by reference TRBV18 and TRBJ2-7, the full variable domain reads NAGVMQNPRHLVRRRGQEARLRCSPMKGHSHVYWYRQLPEEGLKFMVYLQKENIIDESGMPKERFSAEFPKEGPSILRIQQVVRGDSAAYFCASSPRGADIREQYFGPGTRLTVT.

This rearrangement joins TRBV7-6 to TRBJ2-3, with 8 bases aligning to TRBD2. Trimming took 1 base from V and 3 from J; bases not matched to a gene: 15. CDR3 length equals 19 residues. Germline CDR1 reads SGHVS; CDR2 reads FNYEAQ. CDR3: CASSLDGAGVELGTDTQYF. The DNA of the CDR3 is TGTGCCAGCAGCTTAGACGGAGCGGGAGTCGAGCTGGGTACAGATACGCAGTATTTT.

The chain joins TRBV19 to TRBJ2-4; D not resolved. The V end was cut by 1 base, the J end by 1 base, with 11 bases between. Germline V CDR1 and CDR2: LNHDA, SQIVND (reference sequence). The CDR3 contains 16 residues. The CDR3 sequence is CASSIGASSAKNIQYF. CDR3 nucleotide sequence: TGTGCCAGTAGTATAGGGGCCTCATCGGCCAAAAACATTCAGTACTTC.

The J gene is TRBJ2-5, the V gene TRBV28; TRBD1 agrees at 8 bases. The germline V gene has CDR1 MDHEN and CDR2 SYDVKM. This CDR3 has 19 residues. Germline trimming cut 3 bases from V and 7 bases from J; bases unmatched to any gene: 22. Here the CDR3 reads CASSLDVPGQDIGDGTQYF. The CDR3, as DNA: TGTGCCAGCAGTTTGGACGTTCCGGGACAGGATATAGGGGACGGGACCCAGTACTTC.

J is TRBJ2-1 and V is TRBV7-9, with TRBD2 identical over 12 bases. There are 15 residues in the CDR3. The V gene end was trimmed by 1 base and the J gene end by 7 bases; junction bases not matched to a gene: 2. Germline V gene data show CDR1 as SEHNR and CDR2 as FQNEAQ (reference sequence). CDR3 amino acids: CASSLVLAGGNEQFF. The CDR3 DNA reads as TGTGCCAGCAGCTTAGTACTAGCGGGGGGAAATGAGCAGTTCTTC.

The gene calls are TRBV7-9 and TRBJ2-3; D possibly corresponds to TRBD2 (6 bases). Trimming cost V 2 bases and J 0 bases, with 21 bases left between them. Germline lookup yields CDR1 SEHNR and CDR2 FQNEAQ (reference sequence). The CDR3 consists of 19 residues. The CDR3 nucleotides are TGTGCCAGCAGCTTACCTATAAATCGGCGGGACGCTAGCACAGATACGCAGTATTTT. Amino acids: CASSLPINRRDASTDTQYF.

The rearrangement uses TRBV5-4 and TRBJ2-3; 10 positions match TRBD1. Germline V gives CDR1 SGHNT, CDR2 YYREEE (reference sequence). V lost 3 bases and J lost 8; bases outside the gene matches: 9. There are 15 residues in the CDR3. DNA for the CDR3: TGTGCCAGCAGCTCGGGGGGACAGGGGAGAGGTACGCAGTATTTT. Translated, it gives CASSSGGQGRGTQYF.

This chain joins TRBV14 and TRBJ2-2; D is perhaps TRBD2 (5 bases). The CDR3 contains 15 residues. Looked up from germline, CDR1 is SGHDN and CDR2 is FVKESK. V shed 2 bases and J shed 1 base, with 8 bases lying between them. This CDR3 reads CASSQLDWNTGELFF. The CDR3 DNA reads as TGTGCCAGCAGCCAATTGGACTGGAACACCGGGGAGCTGTTTTTT.

The chain combines TRBV27 with TRBJ1-4, with 7 nucleotides matching TRBD1. The germline gives CDR1 MNHEY, CDR2 SMNVEV (reference sequence). Germline trimming cut 3 bases from V and 7 bases from J; bases unmatched to any gene: 5. The CDR3 spans 14 residues. As DNA, the CDR3 is TGTGCCAGCAGTTTCCAGACAGGGAGTGAAAAACTGTTTTTT. Protein sequence: CASSFQTGSEKLFF.

The chain has TRBV4-1 and TRBJ1-1, with D possibly matching TRBD1 (6 bases). The CDR3 totals 18 residues. Trimming pared 2 bases from V and 1 base from J, leaving 20 bases between. Germline CDR1 MGHRA, CDR2 YSYEKL. CDR3 protein: CASSQIYRVSIRNTEAFF. CDR3 coding DNA: TGCGCCAGCAGCCAAATCTACAGGGTCTCCATTCGGAACACTGAAGCTTTCTTT.

This clone was seen a few times. The chain links TRBV5-1 to TRBJ2-5; D gene uncertain. The J call may be in error: the DNA end matches TRBJ2-7 better. The CDR3 runs to 13 residues. In germline, CDR1 is SGHRS, CDR2 YFSETQ. Here the CDR3 DNA reads TGCGCCAGCAGCTTGGATTCGGTGTACGAGCAGTACTTC. It yields the protein CASSLDSVYEQYF.

The chain's CDR3 is CASSIGWGQTNQPQHF. As DNA, the CDR3 is TGTGCCAGTAGTATAGGGTGGGGACAGACCAATCAGCCCCAGCATTTT. The rearrangement joins TRBV19 to TRBJ1-5; 7 nucleotides line up with TRBD1. Unmatched junction bases numbered 6, after V lost 1 base and J lost 3 bases. Germline values: CDR1 LNHDA, CDR2 SQIVND (reference sequence). The CDR3 is 16 amino acids.

This sequence joins TRBV2 and TRBJ2-1; 9 bases map to TRBD1. The germline V gene encodes CDR1 SNHLY and CDR2 FYNNEI. The CDR3 is 15 amino acids. V lost 8 bases to trimming and J lost 6 bases; unmatched junction nucleotides: 11. The DNA for the CDR3 is TGTGCCAGCCTGGACAGGGGAGGACTGCGCAATGAGCAGTTCTTC. Its translation: CASLDRGGLRNEQFF.

This chain joins TRBV20-1 and TRBJ2-3, with a tentative D call TRBD2 (5 bases). CDR1 is DFQATT and CDR2 is SNEGSKA in the germline V gene (reference sequence). The CDR3 totals 11 residues. Trimming removed 7 bases at V and 6 bases at J, with 11 bases between. DNA for the CDR3: TGCAGTGGACCGCGAGGGGATACGCAGTATTTT. Amino acids: CSGPRGDTQYF.

The chain uses TRBV9 and TRBJ2-5; 12 bases match TRBD2. The J call may be faulty, since TRBJ2-7 better matches the DNA end. Germline V gives CDR1 SGDLS, CDR2 YYNGEE. CDR3 length: 15 amino acids. The CDR3 DNA follows: TGTGCCAGCAGCGTTCTAGCGGGAGGGTCCCACGAGCAGTACTTC. Translation gives CASSVLAGGSHEQYF.

CDR3: CASSQGVDSSSHEQFF. CDR3 in DNA: TGCGCCAGCAGCCAAGGGGTCGACTCGTCCAGCCATGAGCAGTTCTTC. The chain combines TRBV4-3 with TRBJ2-1; no clear D. This CDR3 spans 16 amino acids. The V end lost 1 base, the J end lost 8 bases, and 18 bases lay between the germline ends. Germline CDR1 LGHNA, CDR2 YSLEER.

The chain is built from TRBV30 and TRBJ1-1; TRBD1 might be the D (5 bases). The CDR3 consists of 16 residues. From germline, CDR1 is GTSNPN and CDR2 SVGIG (reference sequence). The V and J ends lost 4 bases and 5 bases respectively, with 23 bases between them. The CDR3 region is CAWNVFRASPGTEAFF. The CDR3 bases are TGTGCCTGGAATGTCTTCAGGGCCTCCCCCGGGACTGAAGCTTTCTTT.

This clone has just one count. The chain has TRBV5-5 and TRBJ1-2, with 7 bases lining up with TRBD1. V was pared by 0 bases and J by 0 bases, with 2 bases of the junction left unmatched. Per the germline V gene, CDR1 is SGHKS and CDR2 is YYEKEE (reference sequence). The CDR3 extends over 15 amino acids. The CDR3 DNA reads TGTGCCAGCAGCTTGGGACAGGGAGCTAACTATGGCTACACCTTC. Translated: CASSLGQGANYGYTF.